Detailed here is one TCR beta chain. Using immunoSEQ multiplex PCR, the repertoire was profiled, and TCRdb retains in-frame clones only, with some absent. The sample has about 200,000 clones, 80% to 90% seen once. The sample belongs to a study of cytomegalovirus exposure and HLA in healthy donors. The length of the CDR3 is 16 residues. Germline assignment: CDR1 MNHEY and CDR2 SMNVEV (reference sequence). V was cut by 0 bases and J by 2 bases, with 10 bases left in between. Sequencing was done on a sample of PBMCs. The J gene is TRBJ2-2, the V gene TRBV27; tentatively, D is TRBD1 (6 bases). This TCR was recovered from a woman between 25 and 40 years old in good health and CMV-seropositive. The CDR3 sequence: CASSLSGTRNTGELFF. As DNA, the CDR3 is TGTGCCAGCAGTTTATCCGGGACACGTAACACCGGGGAGCTGTTTTTT.